These 29 T cell receptor beta chains share one sample of origin, sequenced in a study of human T cells and chemical hapten exposure. Time point noted: patch test 1, 2 weeks after DPC sensitization. Treatment reported: therapeutic diphenylcyclopropenone sensitization with weekly scalp DPC. TCRdb processed the RACE reads anew with MiXCR; each CDR3 protein has one entry. The table has 150,000 to 200,000 distinct CDR3 sequences, around 15% seen once. The input for sequencing was whole blood, taken in connection with sensitization to the hapten diphenylcyclopropenone (DPC). The receptors were sampled from a woman aged 25 to 39 with alopecia areata. Some clones in this sample may be carry-over from other donors' samples.

This clonotype has ten or more counts. The rearrangement links TRBV28 to TRBJ2-3; 9 bases map to TRBD2. The length of the CDR3 is 15 residues. The V and J ends lost 3 bases and 7 bases, in that order; junction bases with no gene match: 8. The germline V gene has CDR1 MDHEN and CDR2 SYDVKM. The CDR3 region is CASSFSSGGPYTQYF. Here the CDR3 DNA reads TGTGCCAGCAGTTTCTCAAGCGGGGGGCCATATACGCAGTATTTT.

The chain couples TRBV29-1 to TRBJ2-3, with D perhaps assigned TRBD1 or TRBD2 (6 bases each). The CDR3 has 15 residues. In germline, CDR1 is SQVTM, CDR2 ANQGSEA. The V end lost 0 bases, the J end lost 2 bases, and 12 bases lay between the germline ends. The CDR3 region is CSVEDLGGNTDTQYF. CDR3 coding DNA: TGCAGCGTTGAAGATCTAGGGGGGAACACAGATACGCAGTATTTT.

CDR3 loop: CASSVGRAVPYNEQFF. The CDR3 DNA follows: TGTGCCAGCAGCGTAGGCAGAGCTGTACCTTACAATGAGCAGTTCTTC. The chain links TRBV9 to TRBJ2-1, with D unresolved. The CDR3 contains 16 residues. CDR1 and CDR2 (germline): SGDLS, YYNGEE. With 0 bases removed from V and 4 bases from J, the gap between germline ends came to 14 bases.

The chain uses TRBV3-1 and TRBJ1-1; a weak D match, TRBD1 (6 bases). The CDR3 has 13 residues. CDR1 and CDR2 (germline): LGHDT, YNNKEL (reference sequence). V lost 8 bases, J lost 6 bases, and 16 bases lay in between. CDR3 region: CASGVRGIPEAFF. The CDR3 coding sequence is TGTGCCAGCGGAGTTAGGGGGATACCTGAAGCTTTCTTT.

This clonotype was picked up a small number of times. This chain connects TRBV20-1 to TRBJ1-3, with D unresolved. V shed 8 bases and J shed 4 bases, with 15 bases lying between them. Germline-derived CDR1 and CDR2 are DFQATT and SNEGSKA (reference sequence). This CDR3 has 13 amino acids. This CDR3 reads CSLRVDPGNTIYF. The CDR3 DNA sequence: TGCAGTCTCCGTGTAGATCCGGGAAACACCATATATTTT.

This clonotype has a count of ten or more. CDR3 DNA sequence: TGTGCCAGCAGCCCAGGGACAGCCTACCAAGAGACCCAGTACTTC. Translation: CASSPGTAYQETQYF. This rearrangement joins TRBV7-3 to TRBJ2-5; 7 bases match TRBD1. This CDR3 has 15 residues. J gave up 0 bases and V 5 bases, and 6 bases lay outside the gene matches. CDR1 and CDR2 (germline): SGHTA, FQGTGA.

The V gene is TRBV5-1, the J gene TRBJ2-3; D is possibly TRBD1 (6 bases). V was clipped by 5 bases and J by 2 bases, with 15 bases between them. The CDR3 loop spans 15 amino acids. The germline V gene has CDR1 SGHRS and CDR2 YFSETQ. The CDR3 DNA follows: TGCGCCAGCAGGGAGACAGGAACCTTCACAGATACGCAGTATTTT. This gives the protein CASRETGTFTDTQYF.

V usage is TRBV7-6 and J usage is TRBJ1-3; TRBD1 is a possible D gene (5 bases). The ends were cut back, 5 bases at V and 5 bases at J, with 16 bases in the middle. Germline CDR1 and CDR2: SGHVS and FNYEAQ. The CDR3 runs 15 residues. CDR3 nucleotide sequence: TGTGCCAGCAGCCCCGGGACGCAGCTTAGAAACACCATATATTTT. It translates to CASSPGTQLRNTIYF.

This clonotype was recorded a few times. The chain uses TRBV19 and TRBJ2-5; D is unresolved. The germline gives CDR1 LNHDA, CDR2 SQIVND (reference sequence). The CDR3 consists of 14 residues. V shed 5 bases and J shed 2 bases, with 12 bases lying between them. Here the CDR3 reads CASSAYPDQETQYF. In DNA form, the CDR3 reads TGTGCCAGTAGTGCCTATCCGGATCAAGAGACCCAGTACTTC.

This clonotype was recorded a few times. V usage is TRBV7-9 and J usage is TRBJ1-1, with TRBD1 matching over 9 bases. The germline CDR1 and CDR2 sequences are SEHNR and FQNEAQ (reference sequence). This CDR3 has 14 residues. V gave up 4 bases and J gave up 7 bases; unmatched junction bases: 7. For the CDR3, the DNA is TGTGCCAGCAGCTATCCAGGGACAGGGAATGAAGCTTTCTTT. Protein: CASSYPGTGNEAFF.

The chain carries TRBV30 and TRBJ1-1; D not resolved. This CDR3 comprises 17 residues. CDR1 and CDR2 from the germline V gene are GTSNPN and SVGIG (reference sequence). The germline V and J ends were trimmed by 5 bases and 1 base, with 23 bases remaining between them. CDR3 coding DNA: TGTGCCTGGGTTTTTCTGATGGAGCCATATTCGAACACTGAAGCTTTCTTT. Translation: CAWVFLMEPYSNTEAFF.

The chain couples TRBV29-1 to TRBJ2-7; perhaps TRBD1 as D (5 bases). In germline, CDR1 is SQVTM, CDR2 ANQGSEA. This CDR3 is 12 amino acids long. V lost 6 bases and J 3 bases, leaving 12 bases between the germline ends. Written as DNA, the CDR3 is TGCAGCGTAGCTTATAGGGGCTACGAGCAGTACTTC. Its protein is CSVAYRGYEQYF.

This chain joins TRBV28 and TRBJ2-4; D is perhaps TRBD2 (6 bases). The CDR3 has 16 amino acids. The V gene lost 5 bases and the J gene lost 0 bases, with 14 bases spanning the gap. Germline V gene sequence: CDR1 MDHEN, CDR2 SYDVKM. Here the CDR3 reads CASSLGGTLAKNIQYF. CDR3 nucleotide sequence: TGTGCCAGCAGTCTCGGCGGGACTCTAGCCAAAAACATTCAGTACTTC.

This clonotype has a count of ten or more. V is TRBV28 and J is TRBJ1-6; 7 nucleotides agree with TRBD1. The germline gives CDR1 MDHEN, CDR2 SYDVKM. CDR3 length: 15 residues. The V segment lost 7 bases and the J segment 10 bases; nucleotides outside the gene matches: 13. The CDR3 loop reads CASKLRGTERSPLHF. The DNA for the CDR3 is TGTGCCAGCAAATTAAGGGGGACAGAGAGATCACCCCTCCACTTT.

V is TRBV18 and J is TRBJ2-7, with a possible D match to TRBD2 (6 bases). Germline loops: CDR1 KGHSH, CDR2 LQKENI. Trimming removed 3 bases from V and 7 bases from J, with 13 bases in between. The CDR3 runs 13 residues. Here the CDR3 reads CASSPPTSREQYF. The CDR3 bases are TGTGCCAGCTCACCTCCGACTAGTCGGGAGCAGTACTTC. The whole variable domain, filled in from reference TRBV18 and TRBJ2-7, reads NAGVMQNPRHLVRRRGQEARLRCSPMKGHSHVYWYRQLPEEGLKFMVYLQKENIIDESGMPKERFSAEFPKEGPSILRIQQVVRGDSAAYFCASSPPTSREQYFGPGTRLTVT.

This clonotype was detected only a few times. The chain is built from TRBV29-1 and TRBJ2-7, with a tentative D call TRBD2 (6 bases). The germline V and J ends were trimmed by 4 bases and 6 bases, with 16 bases remaining between them. The CDR3 totals 13 residues. Germline CDR1 reads SQVTM; CDR2 reads ANQGSEA. Here the CDR3 reads CSVGTVGGIEQYF. CDR3 nucleotides: TGCAGCGTTGGGACGGTGGGGGGAATCGAGCAGTACTTC.

A few counts support this clonotype. V usage is TRBV28 and J usage is TRBJ2-1; 11 nucleotides agree with TRBD1. The CDR3 totals 16 residues. V dropped 5 bases and J dropped 1; count of bases not matched to a gene: 4. Per the germline V gene, CDR1 is MDHEN and CDR2 is SYDVKM. The chain's CDR3 is CASSGQGAASYNEQFF. CDR3 nucleotide sequence: TGTGCCAGCAGTGGACAGGGGGCCGCTTCCTACAATGAGCAGTTCTTC.

V and J are TRBV6-1 and TRBJ2-1; maybe TRBD1 (6 bases). Germline V gene sequence: CDR1 MNHNS, CDR2 SASEGT. This CDR3 is built from 14 residues. V was clipped by 0 bases and J by 9 bases, with 12 bases between them. This chain's CDR3 is CASSEANRASEQFF. CDR3 DNA: TGTGCCAGCAGTGAAGCGAACAGGGCGAGTGAGCAGTTCTTC.

This clonotype has a handful of counts. The V call is TRBV7-3, the J call TRBJ2-5; 12 bases agree with TRBD2. Germline V gene sequence: CDR1 SGHTA, CDR2 FQGTGA. The CDR3 sequence is 16 residues long. Losses at the gene ends were 4 bases for V and 2 bases for J; bases not matched to a gene: 5. This CDR3 is CASSSGLAGTQETQYF. CDR3 DNA: TGTGCCAGCAGCTCGGGACTAGCGGGCACACAAGAGACCCAGTACTTC. Using reference TRBV7-3 and TRBJ2-5 for the parts outside the CDR3, the full variable domain is GAGVSQTPSNKVTEKGKYVELRCDPISGHTALYWYRQSLGQGPEFLIYFQGTGAADDSGLPNDRFFAVRPEGSVSTLKIQRTERGDSAVYLCASSSGLAGTQETQYFGPGTRLLVL.

This clonotype came up a few times. This sequence joins TRBV30 and TRBJ2-2; D gene uncertain. The V end was cut by 3 bases, the J end by 7 bases, with 9 bases between. Looked up from germline, CDR1 is GTSNPN and CDR2 is SVGIG (reference sequence). The CDR3 loop spans 12 amino acids. This CDR3 reads CAWSHVGGELFF. CDR3 nucleotides: TGTGCCTGGAGCCACGTTGGCGGGGAGCTGTTTTTT.

The gene calls are TRBV28 and TRBJ2-7; possible D gene TRBD2, 6 bases. Trimming took 2 bases from V and 5 from J, leaving 13 bases between them. The CDR3 consists of 14 residues. The V gene's germline CDR1 is MDHEN and CDR2 SYDVKM. CDR3 nucleotides: TGTGCCAGCAGTTTAAGCGGGTCTAGACACGAGCAGTACTTC. Its translation is CASSLSGSRHEQYF.

This sequence joins TRBV4-2 and TRBJ2-2; no clear D gene. The CDR3 length is 12 residues. Trimming cost V 6 bases and J 6 bases, with 8 bases left between them. Germline lookup yields CDR1 LGHNA and CDR2 YNFKEQ. CDR3 amino acids: CASRKRPGELFF. The CDR3 DNA is TGTGCCAGCAGAAAGAGGCCCGGGGAGCTGTTTTTT.

This clonotype was counted many times. The V and J genes are TRBV6-2 or TRBV6-3 and TRBJ1-1, with no clear D. Germline V gives CDR1 MNHEY, CDR2 SVGEGT. V lost 5 bases to trimming and J lost 5 bases, with 21 bases between them. This CDR3 is built from 16 residues. DNA for the CDR3: TGTGCCAGCAGTAAGACTGGACTGGGCGTTATGACTGAAGCTTTCTTT. Amino acid sequence: CASSKTGLGVMTEAFF.

This clonotype occurred a few times. The rearrangement joins TRBV9 to TRBJ2-2; D perhaps matches TRBD2 (6 bases). Germline-derived CDR1 and CDR2 are SGDLS and YYNGEE. This CDR3 spans 16 amino acids. V was shortened by 2 bases and J by 0 bases, with 11 bases between the two germline ends. CDR3 amino acids: CASSVSGRANTGELFF. The CDR3 coding sequence is TGTGCCAGCAGCGTCAGCGGGCGGGCGAACACCGGGGAGCTGTTTTTT.

In this sample, this clonotype turned up a few times. This rearrangement joins TRBV20-1 to TRBJ1-5; possibly TRBD1 for D (5 bases). In germline, CDR1 is DFQATT, CDR2 SNEGSKA (reference sequence). Trimming cost V 3 bases and J 4 bases, with 19 bases left between them. The CDR3 extends over 16 amino acids. Here the CDR3 reads CSASDGGGGINQPQHF. CDR3 sequence (DNA): TGCAGTGCTAGTGACGGCGGCGGGGGGATTAATCAGCCCCAGCATTTT.

This clonotype was detected only a few times. This chain links TRBV7-8 with TRBJ2-5; perhaps TRBD2 as D (5 bases). The CDR3 sequence is 16 residues long. Germline CDR1 and CDR2: SGHVS and FQNEAQ. The germline V and J ends were trimmed by 1 base and 5 bases, with 17 bases remaining between them. The CDR3 loop is CASSLETMVGLETQYF. In nucleotides, the CDR3 is TGTGCCAGCAGCTTAGAGACTATGGTGGGATTGGAGACCCAGTACTTC.

CDR3 sequence reads: CASSFGGNYGYTF. For the CDR3, the DNA is TGTGCCAGCAGTTTTGGGGGAAACTATGGCTACACCTTC. J is TRBJ1-2 and V is TRBV27, with D possibly matching TRBD1 (5 bases). V shed 3 bases and J shed 2 bases, with 7 bases lying between them. The CDR3 runs 13 residues. From germline, CDR1 is MNHEY and CDR2 SMNVEV (reference sequence).

Ten or more counts support this clonotype. One end of the junction is discordant with germline, which a read error may explain. The rearrangement links TRBV28 to TRBJ2-1; 8 nucleotides agree with TRBD2. This CDR3 region has 11 residues. Germline V lookup: CDR1 MDHEN, CDR2 SYDVKM. In DNA, the CDR3 is TGCCTCAGCGGGAGTACCAATGAGCAGTTCTTC. This gives the protein CLSGSTNEQFF.

The chain uses TRBV9 and TRBJ2-2; TRBD2 matches 7 bases. The CDR3 consists of 15 residues. V dropped 0 bases and J dropped 9; count of bases not matched to a gene: 8. Germline V gene sequence: CDR1 SGDLS, CDR2 YYNGEE. CDR3 sequence reads: CASSVEGSGVRELFF. Here the CDR3 DNA reads TGTGCCAGCAGCGTAGAGGGCAGCGGGGTCCGGGAGCTGTTTTTT.